Listed below are T cell receptor beta chains from one sample, sequenced in a study of shared clonotypes between healthy human individuals. This table comes from immunoSEQ multiplex PCR, and its TCRdb copy is limited to in-frame clones, with some not included. The sample lists some 2,500,000 clones, 85% to 95% occurring once. The sequenced sample consisted of naive CD4+ T cells from PBMCs. The receptors here all came from a man aged 18 to 30 in good health. Some clones in this sample may be carry-over from other donors' samples. CDR3s include the opening cysteine and the closing phenylalanine or tryptophan. Each record gives: clone size, J gene, D gene, V gene, CDR3 DNA, CDR3 protein. D genes are given only for firm matches. Part of the rows lack a size; the others show once, few, many or a class for expanded clones.

NA TRBJ2-1 TRBD2 TRBV6-5 TGTGCCACGATAAGGACTAGCAATGGTGAGCAGTTCTTC CATIRTSNGEQFF
NA TRBJ2-7 NA TRBV19 TGTGCCAGTAGTCCCAAACGGGACACCTACGAGCAGTACTTC CASSPKRDTYEQYF
NA TRBJ2-2 TRBD2 TRBV25-1 TGTGCCAGCAGGAACGGGGGGGCGAGCACCGGGGAGCTGTTTTTT CASRNGGASTGELFF
NA TRBJ2-2 NA TRBV7-3 TGTGCCAGCAGCTTAGGCGGGACTAACACCGGGGAGCTGTTTTTT CASSLGGTNTGELFF
once TRBJ2-2 TRBD2 TRBV10-3 TGTGCCATCAGTGAGTCGCTAGCGGGAGGGCCTGGGGCCGGGGAGCTGTTTTTT CAISESLAGGPGAGELFF
NA TRBJ1-1 NA TRBV10-2 TGCGCCAGCAGTTTGGGGGGGCCGACGAGTTACACTGAAGCTTTCTTT CASSLGGPTSYTEAFF
NA TRBJ1-3 TRBD1 TRBV5-1 TGCGCCAGCAGCGGGGGACAGGGGGCTGGAAACACCATATATTTT CASSGGQGAGNTIYF
NA TRBJ2-5 TRBD1 TRBV2 TGTGCGCATCATAGGGGACAGCAAGAGACCCAGTACTTC CAHHRGQQETQYF
NA TRBJ2-3 TRBD1 TRBV5-4 TGTGCCAGCAGCGCGATGACAGGGATGGCAGATACGCAGTATTTT CASSAMTGMADTQYF
NA TRBJ2-5 NA TRBV5-1 TGCGCCAGCAGCTTGGGTCATTTACTACAAGAGACCCAGTACTTC CASSLGHLLQETQYF
NA TRBJ1-2 NA TRBV7-3 TGTGCCAGCAGCTTCCGAGGGGACTATGGCTACACCTTC CASSFRGDYGYTF
NA TRBJ2-2 NA TRBV6-5 TGTGCCAGCAGTTACTCTTCCCGAGGACCCGGGGAGCTGTTTTTT CASSYSSRGPGELFF
NA TRBJ2-5 NA TRBV5-1 TGCGCCAGCAGGGAGGGGTGGACCCAGTACTTC CASREGWTQYF
NA TRBJ2-5 NA TRBV7-9 TGTGCCAGCAGCTCGGGACAATTGGAGACCCAGTACTTC CASSSGQLETQYF
NA TRBJ2-7 NA TRBV9 TGTGCCAGCAGCGTAGGGGGAAGGATGTTGCGCGAGCAGTACTTC CASSVGGRMLREQYF
NA TRBJ2-6 NA TRBV18 TGTGCCAGCTCACCTAGGCGGACGGAGAGCTCTGGGGCCAACGTCCTGACTTTC CASSPRRTESSGANVLTF
NA TRBJ2-7 TRBD1 TRBV5-1 TGCGCCAGCAGCCCAGACCGGGACAGTTCAAACGAGCAGTACTTC CASSPDRDSSNEQYF
NA TRBJ1-3 NA TRBV7-9 TGTGCCAGCAGTCAACGGGGGCTGTGGGGAAACACCATATATTTT CASSQRGLWGNTIYF
NA TRBJ1-3 NA TRBV5-1 TGCGCCAGCAGCTTGAATCAGAACTCTGGAAACACCATATATTTT CASSLNQNSGNTIYF
NA TRBJ2-5 TRBD2 TRBV5-1 TGCGCCAGCAGCTTCGGTCCTAGCGGGAGGGCCTGGGAGACCCAGTACTTC CASSFGPSGRAWETQYF
NA TRBJ1-1 TRBD1 TRBV30 TGTGCCTGGAGACTCTTGGACAGGGGGAACACTGAAGCTTTCTTT CAWRLLDRGNTEAFF
NA TRBJ2-1 TRBD2 TRBV2 TGTGCAAGCGCTAGCGGGAGGGTAGGTGAGCAGTTCTTC CASASGRVGEQFF
NA TRBJ2-7 NA TRBV28 TGTGCCAGCAGTGAACAGACAGGTACCTACGAGCAGTACTTC CASSEQTGTYEQYF
NA TRBJ1-1 NA TRBV5-1 TGCGCCAGCAGCTCCCGACACGCCACTGAAGCTTTCTTT CASSSRHATEAFF
NA TRBJ2-3 NA TRBV28 TGTGCCAGCAGTTTATTCGGGAGCGGAGCAGATACGCAGTATTTT CASSLFGSGADTQYF
once TRBJ2-1 NA TRBV4-3 TGCGCCAGCAGCCAAGATAGAGGGAGGTTTTCCTACAATGAGCAGTTCTTC CASSQDRGRFSYNEQFF
NA TRBJ1-2 NA TRBV7-8 TGTGCCAGCAGCTCCCGGGTCGGGGGGGGCTACACCTTC CASSSRVGGGYTF
NA TRBJ2-7 NA TRBV21-1 TGTGCCAGCAGCAAACAGCAGGGCCCCCCCCTGGAGCAGTACTTC CASSKQQGPPLEQYF
NA TRBJ2-7 NA TRBV5-1 TGCGCCAGCAGCTCCCGGTGGACGGCCGCCGAGCAGTACTTC CASSSRWTAAEQYF
NA TRBJ2-7 TRBD2 TRBV28 TGTGCCAGCAGCCGCCGGGGGGGGTCGGGCTACGAGCAGTACTTC CASSRRGGSGYEQYF
NA TRBJ2-7 TRBD2 TRBV15 TGTGCCACCAGCTGGGGGGGAAGCTCCTACGAGCAGTACTTC CATSWGGSSYEQYF
NA TRBJ2-7 NA TRBV11-3 TGTGCCAGCAGCTTAGAGTTAGGCTACGAGCAGTACTTC CASSLELGYEQYF
NA TRBJ2-3 TRBD2 TRBV6-5 TGTGCCAGCAGTAGGGGACTAGCGGGAGGCGATACGCAGTATTTT CASSRGLAGGDTQYF
NA TRBJ2-3 NA TRBV27 TGTGCCAGCAGTTCCCGGACTAGGGGGAGCACAGATACGCAGTATTTT CASSSRTRGSTDTQYF
NA TRBJ2-1 NA TRBV9 TGTGCCAGCAGCGTAGCGTCCAGCGGTTTTAGGGTCTTC CASSVASSGFRVF
NA TRBJ2-5 NA TRBV30 TGTGCCTGGAGAAACTTCGGAGAGACCCAGTACTTC CAWRNFGETQYF
NA TRBJ1-1 TRBD1 TRBV9 TGTGCCAGCAGCGTCCTAGGGGGCATGAACACTGAAGCTTTCTTT CASSVLGGMNTEAFF
NA TRBJ2-5 TRBD1 TRBV30 TGTGCCTGGAGTCTTCGGACAGGGCTGCAAGAGACCCAGTACTTC CAWSLRTGLQETQYF
once TRBJ1-2 NA TRBV7-2 TGTGCCAGCAGCTTAGCGCGCCCGGACAGTCTCTCCTATGGCTACACCTTC CASSLARPDSLSYGYTF
NA TRBJ2-2 TRBD2 TRBV6-1 TGTGCCAGCAGTGATGGGGGGGTAATCGGTGTCGGGGAGCTGTTTTTT CASSDGGVIGVGELFF
NA TRBJ1-1 NA TRBV5-8 TGTGCCAGCAGCCATGGACGAAACACTGAAGCTTTCTTT CASSHGRNTEAFF
NA TRBJ1-1 NA TRBV7-2 TGTGCCAGCAGCCCCCCCCCGAACACTGAAGCTTTCTTT CASSPPPNTEAFF
once TRBJ2-5 TRBD2 TRBV9 TGTGCCAGCAGCGTAAACCCTAGCGGCCTAGGGGAGACCCAGTACTTC CASSVNPSGLGETQYF
NA TRBJ2-5 TRBD1 TRBV5-1 TGCGCCAGCAGCACCGGACAGGGGGCCTGGGAGACCCAGTACTTC CASSTGQGAWETQYF
NA TRBJ1-1 TRBD1 TRBV27 TGTGCCAGCAGTACATACTCGACAGGGGGCACTGAAGCTTTCTTT CASSTYSTGGTEAFF
NA TRBJ1-4 NA TRBV5-6 TGTGCCAGCAGCTTGACAGGGAGTGAAAAACTGTTTTTT CASSLTGSEKLFF
NA TRBJ2-7 NA TRBV5-6 TGTGCCAGCAGCTTGGGAAGTCTGACCTACGAGCAGTACTTC CASSLGSLTYEQYF